These T cell receptor beta chains were read from a single sample in a study of blood T cell repertoires in COVID-19. Profiling relied on immunoSEQ multiplex PCR, and the TCRdb table lists in-frame clones only, not all of them. The sample carries just under 350,000 clones, about 93% recorded once. The sequenced material came from peripheral blood. The receptors originated from a woman in her late teens or twenties who had recovered from COVID-19. The CDR3 runs from the conserved cysteine through the conserved F or W. Fields, in order: clone size, V gene, J gene, D gene, CDR3 protein, CDR3 DNA. A D gene is named only where the DNA matches it firmly. A clone size is listed for some rows: how often the clone was seen (once, few, many), or a class if it is expanded.

clone size: -
V gene: TRBV29-1
J gene: TRBJ2-1
D gene: TRBD1
CDR3 protein: CSVQGQGAWNEQFF
CDR3 DNA: TGCAGCGTTCAAGGTCAGGGGGCTTGGAATGAGCAGTTCTTC

clone size: -
V gene: TRBV15
J gene: TRBJ1-4
D gene: -
CDR3 protein: CATSRSRTASYNEKLFF
CDR3 DNA: TGTGCCACCAGCAGATCTCGGACAGCATCATATAATGAAAAACTGTTTTTT

clone size: -
V gene: TRBV5-5
J gene: TRBJ1-1
D gene: -
CDR3 protein: CASSLEGGLTEAFF
CDR3 DNA: TGTGCCAGCAGCTTGGAAGGGGGTTTGACTGAAGCTTTCTTT

clone size: once
V gene: TRBV14
J gene: TRBJ2-1
D gene: TRBD2
CDR3 protein: CASSPILAGHNEQFF
CDR3 DNA: TGTGCCAGCAGCCCCATACTAGCGGGCCACAATGAGCAGTTCTTC

clone size: -
V gene: TRBV6-5
J gene: TRBJ2-5
D gene: TRBD1
CDR3 protein: CASSRTGRETQYF
CDR3 DNA: TGTGCCAGCAGCCGGACAGGGCGAGAGACCCAGTACTTC

clone size: -
V gene: TRBV10-3
J gene: TRBJ2-5
D gene: TRBD2
CDR3 protein: CAIRPAGGRETQYF
CDR3 DNA: TGTGCCATCAGGCCAGCGGGAGGGAGAGAGACCCAGTACTTC

clone size: -
V gene: TRBV5-1
J gene: TRBJ2-1
D gene: TRBD1
CDR3 protein: CASSFGTGRGEQFF
CDR3 DNA: TGCGCCAGCAGCTTCGGGACAGGGAGGGGTGAGCAGTTCTTC

clone size: -
V gene: TRBV19
J gene: TRBJ1-4
D gene: -
CDR3 protein: CASSMTGLPPANEKLFF
CDR3 DNA: TGTGCCAGTAGTATGACGGGACTCCCCCCGGCGAATGAAAAACTGTTTTTT

clone size: few
V gene: TRBV6-5
J gene: TRBJ1-6
D gene: TRBD1
CDR3 protein: CASSSRTGVSSPLHF
CDR3 DNA: TGTGCCAGCAGTTCGCGGACAGGGGTTAGCTCACCCCTCCACTTT

clone size: -
V gene: TRBV27
J gene: TRBJ1-3
D gene: TRBD1
CDR3 protein: CASSLSKGALNTIYF
CDR3 DNA: TGTGCCAGCAGTTTATCGAAGGGGGCGTTGAACACCATATATTTT

clone size: -
V gene: TRBV11-3
J gene: TRBJ2-1
D gene: -
CDR3 protein: CASSLTSLSNEQFF
CDR3 DNA: TGTGCCAGCAGCCTGACTAGTCTCTCTAATGAGCAGTTCTTC

clone size: -
V gene: TRBV5-6
J gene: TRBJ1-1
D gene: TRBD1
CDR3 protein: CASLDRMDTEAFF
CDR3 DNA: TGTGCCTCATTGGACAGGATGGACACTGAAGCTTTCTTT

clone size: -
V gene: TRBV2
J gene: TRBJ1-2
D gene: -
CDR3 protein: CASGSGVNYGYTF
CDR3 DNA: TGTGCCAGCGGGTCCGGGGTTAACTATGGCTACACCTTC

clone size: -
V gene: TRBV4-3
J gene: TRBJ2-1
D gene: -
CDR3 protein: CASSLHRWNEQFF
CDR3 DNA: TGCGCCAGCAGCCTTCACCGGTGGAATGAGCAGTTCTTC

clone size: -
V gene: TRBV18
J gene: TRBJ2-5
D gene: TRBD1
CDR3 protein: CASSPDREGTQYF
CDR3 DNA: TGTGCCAGCTCACCGGACAGGGAAGGGACCCAGTACTTC